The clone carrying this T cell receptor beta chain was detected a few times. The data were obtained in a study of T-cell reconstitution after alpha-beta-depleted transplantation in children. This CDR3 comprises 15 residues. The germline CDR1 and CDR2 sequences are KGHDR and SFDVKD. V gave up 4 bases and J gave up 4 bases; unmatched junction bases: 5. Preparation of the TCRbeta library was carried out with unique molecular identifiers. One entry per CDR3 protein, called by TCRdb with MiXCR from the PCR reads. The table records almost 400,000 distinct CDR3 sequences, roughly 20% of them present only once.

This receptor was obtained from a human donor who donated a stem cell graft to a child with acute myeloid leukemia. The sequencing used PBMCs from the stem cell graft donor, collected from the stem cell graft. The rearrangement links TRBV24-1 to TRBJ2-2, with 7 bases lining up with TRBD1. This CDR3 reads CATSEPQGSTGELFF. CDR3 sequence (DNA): TGTGCCACCAGTGAGCCACAGGGGAGCACCGGGGAGCTGTTTTTT.